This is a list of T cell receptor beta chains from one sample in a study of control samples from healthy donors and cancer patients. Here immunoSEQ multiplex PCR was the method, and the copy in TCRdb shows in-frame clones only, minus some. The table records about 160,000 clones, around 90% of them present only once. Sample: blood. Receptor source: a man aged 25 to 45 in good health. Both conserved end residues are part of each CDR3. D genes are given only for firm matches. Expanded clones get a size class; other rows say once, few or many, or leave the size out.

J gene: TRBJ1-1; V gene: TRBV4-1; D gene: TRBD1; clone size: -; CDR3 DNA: TGCGCCAGCAGACTCGGGACAGCGAACACTGAAGCTTTCTTT; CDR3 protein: CASRLGTANTEAFF
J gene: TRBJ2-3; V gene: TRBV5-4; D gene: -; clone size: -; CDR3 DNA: TGTGCCAGCAGCTTAACTTCAGGAGGGGCGACTACACTCACAGATACGCAGTATTTT; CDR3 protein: CASSLTSGGATTLTDTQYF
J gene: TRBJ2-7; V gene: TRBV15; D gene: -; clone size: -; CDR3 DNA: TGTGCCACCAGCAGAGATTATCGACAGGACTACGAGCAGTACTTC; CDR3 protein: CATSRDYRQDYEQYF
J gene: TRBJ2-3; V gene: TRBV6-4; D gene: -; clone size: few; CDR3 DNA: TGTGCCAGCAGTGTCGAGGCAGCCACAGATACGCAGTATTTT; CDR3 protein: CASSVEAATDTQYF
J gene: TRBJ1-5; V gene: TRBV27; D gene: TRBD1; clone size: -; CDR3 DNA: TGTGCCACCCAGTGGGGGACAGGGGGGAATCGTGATCAGCCCCAGCATTTT; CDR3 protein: CATQWGTGGNRDQPQHF
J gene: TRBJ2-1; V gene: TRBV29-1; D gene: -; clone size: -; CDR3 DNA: TGCAGCGTTGATCCGTCCGTAGAGCAGTTCTTC; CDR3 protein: CSVDPSVEQFF
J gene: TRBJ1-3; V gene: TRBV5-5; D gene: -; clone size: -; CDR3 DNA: TGTGCCAGCAGCTTGCCGCTTAACGGGAACACCATATATTTT; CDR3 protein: CASSLPLNGNTIYF
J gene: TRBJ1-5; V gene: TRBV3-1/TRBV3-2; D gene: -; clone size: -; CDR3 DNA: TGTGCCAGCAGCCCCGGGGGTCAGCCCCAGCATTTT; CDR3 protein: CASSPGGQPQHF
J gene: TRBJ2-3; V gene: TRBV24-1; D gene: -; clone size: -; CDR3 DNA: TGTGCCACCAGTGATTTAGGCAGAAACACAGATACGCAGTATTTT; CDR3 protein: CATSDLGRNTDTQYF
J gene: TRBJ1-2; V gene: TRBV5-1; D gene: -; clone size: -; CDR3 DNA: TGCGCCAGCAGCTTATCGACAGGTGAAAGGGATGGCTACACCTTC; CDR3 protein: CASSLSTGERDGYTF
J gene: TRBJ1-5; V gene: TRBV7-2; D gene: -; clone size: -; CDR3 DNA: TGTGCCAGCAGCCCCGTGGCAAGCAATCAGCCCCAGCATTTT; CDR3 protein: CASSPVASNQPQHF
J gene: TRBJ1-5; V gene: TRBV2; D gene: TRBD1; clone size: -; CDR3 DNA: TGTGCCAGCAGAGGGACAGCGTATAGCAATCAGCCCCAGCATTTT; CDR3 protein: CASRGTAYSNQPQHF
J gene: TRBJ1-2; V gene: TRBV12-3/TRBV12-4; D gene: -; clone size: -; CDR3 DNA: TGTGCCAGCAGCCGCGGGACGGCCTATGGCTACACCTTC; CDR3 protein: CASSRGTAYGYTF
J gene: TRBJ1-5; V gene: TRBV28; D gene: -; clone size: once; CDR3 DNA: TGTGCCAGCAGACCTCCGGGACCGATTAATCAGCCCCAGCATTTT; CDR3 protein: CASRPPGPINQPQHF
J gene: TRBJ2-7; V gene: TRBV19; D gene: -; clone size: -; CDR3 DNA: TGTGCCAGTAGTATAAGAGGACCGGGACAATTGTACGAGCAGTACTTC; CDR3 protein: CASSIRGPGQLYEQYF
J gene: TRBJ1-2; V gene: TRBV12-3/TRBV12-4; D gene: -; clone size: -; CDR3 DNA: TGTGCCAGCAGTTTGGTGGGCTATGGCTACACCTTC; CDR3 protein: CASSLVGYGYTF
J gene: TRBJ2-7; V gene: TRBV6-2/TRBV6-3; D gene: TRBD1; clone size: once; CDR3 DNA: TGTGCCAGCAGTTACTCTTTGGGACAGACAACCTACGAGCAGTACTTC; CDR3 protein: CASSYSLGQTTYEQYF
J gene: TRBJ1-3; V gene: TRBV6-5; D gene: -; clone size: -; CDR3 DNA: TGTGCCAGCAGCGAGGGTGCGGCTGGAAACACCATATATTTT; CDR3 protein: CASSEGAAGNTIYF